This T cell receptor beta chain was recorded in a study of OX40 agonist ivuxolimab in advanced cancers. This clone showed up just a few times. Measured with immunoSEQ multiplex PCR; TCRdb has only the in-frame clones, and not every one. The table has about 58,000 clones, over 80% seen once. Between the trimmed V and J ends, which lost 3 bases and 2 bases, there was a span of 5 bases. This CDR3 spans 14 amino acids. Germline V gene data show CDR1 as MDHEN and CDR2 as SYDVKM. The chain has TRBV28 and TRBJ2-6; no clear D gene. Sequences were derived from CD4+ or CD8+ T cells sorted from blood, sampled in a trial of the OX40 agonist ivuxolimab. The receptor was derived from an adult with an advanced solid tumor such as melanoma, head and neck, liver or kidney cancer. CDR3 sequence: CASSFVAGANVLTF. The CDR3 DNA sequence: TGTGCCAGCAGTTTTGTCGCTGGGGCCAACGTCCTGACTTTC.